This T cell receptor (beta chain) appears in the sequencing data of a study of cytomegalovirus exposure and HLA in healthy donors. Overall study results and limits: The study carried out a later analysis of TCR beta sequences. It associated 15,000 to 20,000 of them with specific HLA alleles at a false discovery rate of 0.05. Whilst most TCR sequences proved rare, a subset of public TCRs occurred across many donors. The study flagged about 150 TCR beta chains as cytomegalovirus-associated. A later analysis found common viral pathogens apparently linked to several of the most significant clusters.

Points on this clone: The antigen remains undetermined. This specimen includes other DNA sequences encoding the same CDR3.

The primer mix had 60 Vbeta and 13 Jbeta primers. Profiled with immunoSEQ multiplex PCR; TCRdb holds only in-frame clones, not every one. The sample shows around 190,000 clones, roughly a tenth of them seen only once. Trimming removed 0 bases at V and 4 bases at J, with 10 bases between. The CDR3 consists of 14 residues. Germline V gene data show CDR1 as SGHNT and CDR2 as YYREEE (reference sequence). This chain links TRBV5-4 with TRBJ2-5; possibly TRBD2 for D (6 bases). The source material was PBMCs. The receptor's source is a woman aged 25 to 45 in good health and CMV-seropositive. The CDR3 DNA reads as TGTGCCAGCAGCTTGGATAGGGGAGGAGAGACCCAGTACTTC. It yields the protein CASSLDRGGETQYF.